These 3 T cell receptor beta chains originate from one sample sequenced in a study of blood T cells in healthy people across ages. Using a J-beta primer mix together with a sample-barcoded 5' primer, a second PCR was run for 7 to 11 cycles. Via MiXCR, TCRdb re-called the 5' RACE reads, giving one row per CDR3 protein. In the table there are fewer than 2 million distinct CDR3 sequences, about two fifths of which are singletons. Sequencing was performed on blood. Receptors originate from a human donor in good health.

The chain recombines TRBV9 with TRBJ1-2; D might be TRBD1 (5 bases). The germline CDR1 and CDR2 sequences are SGDLS and YYNGEE. The CDR3 runs to 13 residues. V lost 0 bases, J lost 8 bases, and 11 bases lay in between. The CDR3 DNA is TGTGCCAGCAGCGTAGAATTGGGGACCGGCTACACCTTC. Protein sequence: CASSVELGTGYTF.

This clonotype was seen a few times. V usage is TRBV13 and J usage is TRBJ2-4; 11 bases match TRBD2. The J call may be in error: the DNA end matches TRBJ2-5 better. The CDR3 runs 16 residues. CDR1 PRHDT and CDR2 FYEKMQ come from the germline V gene (reference sequence). The CDR3 spells CASSSRLAGRQETQYF. CDR3 DNA: TGTGCCAGCAGCTCCAGACTAGCGGGGAGGCAAGAGACCCAGTACTTC.

This sequence joins TRBV29-1 and TRBJ2-3; 8 bases match TRBD2. Trimming at V came to 5 bases and at J to 2 bases, leaving 9 bases not matched to a gene. Germline V lookup: CDR1 SQVTM, CDR2 ANQGSEA. The CDR3 runs to 15 residues. The CDR3 loop is CSVPGLAGFTDTQYF. In DNA, the CDR3 is TGCAGCGTTCCTGGACTAGCTGGATTCACAGATACGCAGTATTTT.